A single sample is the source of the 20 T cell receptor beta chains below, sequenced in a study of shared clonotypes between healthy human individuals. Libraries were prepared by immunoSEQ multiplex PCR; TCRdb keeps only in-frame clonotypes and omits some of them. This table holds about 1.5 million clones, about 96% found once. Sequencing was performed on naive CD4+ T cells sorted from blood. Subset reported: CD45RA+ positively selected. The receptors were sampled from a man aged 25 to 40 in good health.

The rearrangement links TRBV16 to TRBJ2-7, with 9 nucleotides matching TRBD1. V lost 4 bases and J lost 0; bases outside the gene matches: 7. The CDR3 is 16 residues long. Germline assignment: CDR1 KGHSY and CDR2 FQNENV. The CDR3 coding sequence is TGTGCCAGCAGCCGGCGACAGGGGGTCTACTCCTACGAGCAGTACTTC. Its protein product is CASSRRQGVYSYEQYF.

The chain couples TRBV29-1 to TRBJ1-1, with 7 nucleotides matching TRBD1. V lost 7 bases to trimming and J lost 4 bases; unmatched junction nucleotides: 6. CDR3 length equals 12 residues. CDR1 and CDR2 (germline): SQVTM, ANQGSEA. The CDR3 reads CSGTGVGTEAFF. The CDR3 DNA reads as TGCAGCGGCACAGGGGTCGGCACTGAAGCTTTCTTT.

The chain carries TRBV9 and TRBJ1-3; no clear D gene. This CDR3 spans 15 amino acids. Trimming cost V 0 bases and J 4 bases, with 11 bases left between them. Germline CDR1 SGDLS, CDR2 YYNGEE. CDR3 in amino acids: CASSVATQKGNTIYF. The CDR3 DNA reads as TGTGCCAGCAGCGTAGCGACCCAGAAAGGAAACACCATATATTTT.

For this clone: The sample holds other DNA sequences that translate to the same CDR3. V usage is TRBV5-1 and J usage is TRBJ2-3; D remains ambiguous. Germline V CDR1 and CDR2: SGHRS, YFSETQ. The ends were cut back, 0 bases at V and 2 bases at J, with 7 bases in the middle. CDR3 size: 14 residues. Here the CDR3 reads CASSLGTTTDTQYF. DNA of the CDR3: TGCGCCAGCAGCTTGGGAACCACCACAGATACGCAGTATTTT.

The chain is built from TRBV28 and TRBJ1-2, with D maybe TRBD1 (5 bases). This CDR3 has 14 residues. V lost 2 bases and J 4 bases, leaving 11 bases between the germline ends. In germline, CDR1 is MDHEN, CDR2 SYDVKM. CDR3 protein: CASSLVWGLYGYTF. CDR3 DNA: TGTGCCAGCAGTTTAGTCTGGGGCCTCTATGGCTACACCTTC.

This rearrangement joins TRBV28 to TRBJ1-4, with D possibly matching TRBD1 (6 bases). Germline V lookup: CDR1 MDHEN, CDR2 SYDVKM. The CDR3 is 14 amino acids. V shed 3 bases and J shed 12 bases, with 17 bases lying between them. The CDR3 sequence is CASSFGGVGRELFF. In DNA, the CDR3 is TGTGCCAGCAGTTTTGGGGGCGTAGGTCGGGAACTGTTTTTT.

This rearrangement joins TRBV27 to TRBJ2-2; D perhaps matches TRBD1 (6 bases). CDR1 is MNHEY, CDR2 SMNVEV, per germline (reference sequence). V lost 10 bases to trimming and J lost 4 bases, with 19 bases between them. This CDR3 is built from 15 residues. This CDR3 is CATQTTGTSTGELFF. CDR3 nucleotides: TGTGCCACCCAGACGACAGGAACCTCCACCGGGGAGCTGTTTTTT.

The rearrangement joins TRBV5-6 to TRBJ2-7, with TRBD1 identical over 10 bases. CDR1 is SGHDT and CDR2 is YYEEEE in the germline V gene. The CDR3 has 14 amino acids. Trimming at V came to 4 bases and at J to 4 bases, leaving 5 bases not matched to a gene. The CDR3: CASSQTGGGYEQYF. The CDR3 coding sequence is TGTGCCAGCAGCCAGACAGGGGGCGGATACGAGCAGTACTTC.

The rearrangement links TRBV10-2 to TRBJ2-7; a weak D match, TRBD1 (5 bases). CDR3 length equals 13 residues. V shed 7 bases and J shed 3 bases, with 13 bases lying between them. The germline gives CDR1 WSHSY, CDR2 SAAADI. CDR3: CASIDTGRYEQYF. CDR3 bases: TGCGCCAGCATCGACACAGGCCGCTACGAGCAGTACTTC.

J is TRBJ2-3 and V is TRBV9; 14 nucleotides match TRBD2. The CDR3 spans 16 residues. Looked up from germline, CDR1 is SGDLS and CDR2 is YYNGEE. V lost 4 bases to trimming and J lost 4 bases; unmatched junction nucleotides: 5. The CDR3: CASSRTSGRLADTQYF. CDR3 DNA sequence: TGTGCCAGCAGCAGGACTAGCGGGAGGTTGGCAGATACGCAGTATTTT.

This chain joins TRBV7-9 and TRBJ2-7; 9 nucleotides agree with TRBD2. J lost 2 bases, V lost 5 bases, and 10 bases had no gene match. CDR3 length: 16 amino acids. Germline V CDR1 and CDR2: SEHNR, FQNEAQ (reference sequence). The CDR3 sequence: CASSQTGTSFAYEQYF. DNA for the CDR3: TGTGCCAGCAGCCAGACCGGGACTAGCTTCGCCTACGAGCAGTACTTC.

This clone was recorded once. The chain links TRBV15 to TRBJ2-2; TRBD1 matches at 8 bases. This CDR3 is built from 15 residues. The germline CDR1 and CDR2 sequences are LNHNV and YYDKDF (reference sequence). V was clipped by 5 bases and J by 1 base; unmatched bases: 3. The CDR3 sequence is CATSPQGGNTGELFF. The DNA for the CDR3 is TGTGCCACCAGCCCACAGGGGGGGAACACCGGGGAGCTGTTTTTT.

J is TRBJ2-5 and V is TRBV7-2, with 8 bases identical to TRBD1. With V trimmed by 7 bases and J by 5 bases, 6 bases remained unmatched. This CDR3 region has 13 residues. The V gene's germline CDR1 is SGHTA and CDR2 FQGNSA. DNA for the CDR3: TGTGCCAGCAACGACAGGGGCTGGGAGACCCAGTACTTC. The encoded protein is CASNDRGWETQYF.

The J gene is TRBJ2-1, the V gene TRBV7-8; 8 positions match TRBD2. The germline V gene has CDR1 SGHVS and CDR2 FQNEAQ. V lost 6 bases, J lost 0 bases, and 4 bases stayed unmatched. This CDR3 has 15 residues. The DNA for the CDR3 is TGTGCCAGCAGTCAAAGCGGGAGCTCCTACAATGAGCAGTTCTTC. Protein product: CASSQSGSSYNEQFF.

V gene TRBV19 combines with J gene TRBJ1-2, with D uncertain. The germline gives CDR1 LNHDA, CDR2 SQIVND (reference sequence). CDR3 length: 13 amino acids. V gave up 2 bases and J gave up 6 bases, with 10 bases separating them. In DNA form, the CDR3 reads TGTGCCAGTAGTATAACGAGGACGGATGGCTACACCTTC. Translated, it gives CASSITRTDGYTF.

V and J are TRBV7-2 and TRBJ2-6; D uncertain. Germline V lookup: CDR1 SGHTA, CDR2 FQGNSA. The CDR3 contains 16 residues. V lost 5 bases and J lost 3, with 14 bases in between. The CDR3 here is CASSVSSGFGANVLTF. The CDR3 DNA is TGTGCCAGCAGCGTTAGTTCCGGGTTTGGGGCCAACGTCCTGACTTTC.

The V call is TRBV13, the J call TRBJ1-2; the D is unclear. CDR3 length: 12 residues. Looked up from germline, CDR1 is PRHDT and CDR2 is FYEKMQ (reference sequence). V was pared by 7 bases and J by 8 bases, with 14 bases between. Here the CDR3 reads CASTQFEGGYTF. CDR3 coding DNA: TGTGCCAGCACCCAGTTCGAGGGAGGCTACACCTTC.

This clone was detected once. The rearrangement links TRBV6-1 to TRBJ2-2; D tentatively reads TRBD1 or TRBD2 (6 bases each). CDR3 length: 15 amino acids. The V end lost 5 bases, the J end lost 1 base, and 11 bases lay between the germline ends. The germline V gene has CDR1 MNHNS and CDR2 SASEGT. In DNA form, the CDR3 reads TGTGCCAGCAGTAGGGGGGCAGTGAACACCGGGGAGCTGTTTTTT. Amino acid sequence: CASSRGAVNTGELFF.

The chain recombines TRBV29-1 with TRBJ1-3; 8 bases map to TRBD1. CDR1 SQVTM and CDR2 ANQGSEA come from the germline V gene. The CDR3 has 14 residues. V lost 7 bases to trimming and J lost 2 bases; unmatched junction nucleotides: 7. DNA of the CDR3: TGCAGCGCACAGGGGGGGTTGCCTGGAAACACCATATATTTT. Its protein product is CSAQGGLPGNTIYF.

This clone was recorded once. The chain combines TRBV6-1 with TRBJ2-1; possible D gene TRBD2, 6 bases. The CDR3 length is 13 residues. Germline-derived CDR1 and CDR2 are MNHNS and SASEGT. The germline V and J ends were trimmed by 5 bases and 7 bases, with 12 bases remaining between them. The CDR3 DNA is TGTGCCAGCAGTCACGGGAGACGAAATGAGCAGTTCTTC. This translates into CASSHGRRNEQFF.